This TCR beta chain was sequenced for a study of shared clonotypes between healthy human individuals. The donor population consisted of healthy HIV-negative adults with no recent acute infections or vaccinations. Execution of the assay was at deep level. Profiling relied on immunoSEQ multiplex PCR, and the TCRdb table lists in-frame clones only, not all of them. The sample lists about 480,000 clones, nearly 80% occurring once. This CDR3 comprises 14 residues. Between the trimmed V and J ends, which lost 0 bases and 9 bases, there was a span of 13 bases. Germline V gives CDR1 SGDLS, CDR2 YYNGEE. The chain links TRBV9 to TRBJ1-5, with D hard to call. The sequenced sample was PBMCs. The TCR originated in a woman in her thirties or forties in good health. Some clones in this sample may be carry-over from other donors' samples. The CDR3 reads CASSVGMDLSPQHF. The DNA of the CDR3 is TGTGCCAGCAGCGTAGGGATGGATTTGTCGCCCCAGCATTTT. The whole variable domain, filled in from reference TRBV9 and TRBJ1-5, reads DSGVTQTPKHLITATGQRVTLRCSPRSGDLSVYWYQQSLDQGLQFLIQYYNGEERAKGNILERFSAQQFPDLHSELNLSSLELGDSALYFCASSVGMDLSPQHFGDGTRLSIL.